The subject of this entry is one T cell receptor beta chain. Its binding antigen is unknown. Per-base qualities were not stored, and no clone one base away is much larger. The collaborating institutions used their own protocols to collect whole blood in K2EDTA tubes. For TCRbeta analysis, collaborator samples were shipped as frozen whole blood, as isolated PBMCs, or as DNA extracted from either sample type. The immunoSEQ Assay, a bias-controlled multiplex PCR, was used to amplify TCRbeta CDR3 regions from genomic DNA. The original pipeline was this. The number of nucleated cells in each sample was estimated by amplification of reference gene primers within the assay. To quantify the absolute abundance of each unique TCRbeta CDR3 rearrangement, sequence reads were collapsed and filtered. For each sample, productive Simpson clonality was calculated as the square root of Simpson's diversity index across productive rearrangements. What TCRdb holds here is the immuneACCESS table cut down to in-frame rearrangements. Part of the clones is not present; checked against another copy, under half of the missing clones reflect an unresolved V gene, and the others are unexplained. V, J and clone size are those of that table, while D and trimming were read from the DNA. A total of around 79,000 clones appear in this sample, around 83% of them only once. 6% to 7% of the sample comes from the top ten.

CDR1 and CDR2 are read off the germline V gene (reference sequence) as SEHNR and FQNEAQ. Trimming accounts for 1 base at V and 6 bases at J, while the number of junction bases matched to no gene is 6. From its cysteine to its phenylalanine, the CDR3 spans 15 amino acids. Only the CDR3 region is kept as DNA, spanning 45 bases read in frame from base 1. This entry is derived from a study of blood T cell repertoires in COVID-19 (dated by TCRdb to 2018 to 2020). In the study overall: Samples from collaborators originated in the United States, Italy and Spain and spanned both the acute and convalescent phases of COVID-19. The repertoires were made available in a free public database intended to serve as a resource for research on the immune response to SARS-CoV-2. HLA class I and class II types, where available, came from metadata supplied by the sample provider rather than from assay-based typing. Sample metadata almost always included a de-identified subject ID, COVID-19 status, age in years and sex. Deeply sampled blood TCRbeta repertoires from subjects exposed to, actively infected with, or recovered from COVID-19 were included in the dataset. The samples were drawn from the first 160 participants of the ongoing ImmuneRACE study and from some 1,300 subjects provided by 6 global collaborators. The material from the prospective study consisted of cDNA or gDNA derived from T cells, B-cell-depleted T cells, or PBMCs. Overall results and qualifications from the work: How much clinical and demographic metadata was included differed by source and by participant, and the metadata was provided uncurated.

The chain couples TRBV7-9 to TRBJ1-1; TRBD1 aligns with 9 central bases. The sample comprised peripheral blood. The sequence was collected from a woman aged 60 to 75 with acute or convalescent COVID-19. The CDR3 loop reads CASSLGSTGGSEAFF. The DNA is TGTGCCAGCAGCTTAGGCTCAACAGGGGGCTCTGAAGCTTTCTTT.